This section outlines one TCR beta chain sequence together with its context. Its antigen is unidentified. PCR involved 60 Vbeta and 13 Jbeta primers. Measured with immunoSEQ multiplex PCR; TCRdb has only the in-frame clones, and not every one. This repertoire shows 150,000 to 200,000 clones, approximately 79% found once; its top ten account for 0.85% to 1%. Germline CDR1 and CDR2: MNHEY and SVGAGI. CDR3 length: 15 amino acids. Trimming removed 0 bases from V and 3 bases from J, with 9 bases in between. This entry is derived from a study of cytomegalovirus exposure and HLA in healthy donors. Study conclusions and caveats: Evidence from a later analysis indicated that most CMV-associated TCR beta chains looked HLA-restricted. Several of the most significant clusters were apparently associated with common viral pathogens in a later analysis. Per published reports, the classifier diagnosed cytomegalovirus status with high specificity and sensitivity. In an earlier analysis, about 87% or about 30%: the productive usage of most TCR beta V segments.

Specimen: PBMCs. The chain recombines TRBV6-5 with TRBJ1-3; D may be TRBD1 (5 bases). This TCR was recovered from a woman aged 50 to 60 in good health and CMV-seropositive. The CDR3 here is CASSYSSRDGNTIYF. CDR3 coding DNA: TGTGCCAGCAGTTACTCGTCCAGGGATGGAAACACCATATATTTT.